This T cell receptor (beta chain) was retrieved from a study of blood T cell repertoires in COVID-19. For the study at large: Whether acute or convalescent, the COVID-19 samples came from the United States, Italy and Spain.

Germline loops: CDR1 SNHLY, CDR2 FYNNEI. The V gene end was trimmed by 6 bases and the J gene end by 4 bases; junction bases not matched to a gene: 5. The CDR3 consists of 13 residues. The protocol was immunoSEQ multiplex PCR, while the TCRdb copy is restricted to in-frame clones and leaves out a portion. This sample has about 230,000 clones, with around four fifths found just once. This TCR came from a man aged 35-49 years with active or convalescent COVID-19. The chain links TRBV2 to TRBJ1-2; 7 nucleotides match TRBD1. Sample: peripheral blood. CDR3 sequence (DNA): TGTGCCAGCAGGGTGACAGGGACCTATGGCTACACCTTC. This codes for CASRVTGTYGYTF. Using reference TRBV2 and TRBJ1-2 for the parts outside the CDR3, the full variable domain is EPEVTQTPSHQVTQMGQEVILRCVPISNHLYFYWYRQILGQKVEFLVSFYNNEISEKSEIFDDQFSVERPDGSNFTLKIRSTKLEDSAMYFCASRVTGTYGYTFGSGTRLTVV.